One and the same sample provided the 29 T cell receptor beta chains below, sequenced in a study of cytomegalovirus exposure and HLA in healthy donors. In the PCR, 60 Vbeta and 13 Jbeta primers were used. The table came from immunoSEQ multiplex PCR; TCRdb's copy has only in-frame clones and leaves some out. The profile shows some 150,000 clones, 74% of them singletons. Sequencing input: PBMCs. The receptors derive from a man aged 18 to 29 in good health and CMV-seropositive.

By share, this clone ranks as medium-sized. The gene calls are TRBV19 and TRBJ2-2; 9 bases are shared with TRBD1. The CDR3 covers 16 residues. V dropped 2 bases and J dropped 4; count of bases not matched to a gene: 5. The V gene's germline CDR1 is LNHDA and CDR2 SQIVND (reference sequence). In nucleotides, the CDR3 is TGTGCCAGTAGTATATATCCGGGACAGGGCACCGGGGAGCTGTTTTTT. Its protein is CASSIYPGQGTGELFF.

V gene TRBV4-3 combines with J gene TRBJ1-2; a possible D gene is TRBD1 (6 bases). The germline V gene encodes CDR1 LGHNA and CDR2 YSLEER. Trimming shortened V by 3 bases and J by 4 bases, and 12 bases separated the two germline ends. The CDR3 extends over 14 amino acids. The CDR3 DNA reads as TGCGCCAGCAGCCAGGGGGTACAGGGCTATGGCTACACCTTC. Protein: CASSQGVQGYGYTF.

The rearrangement joins TRBV5-1 to TRBJ2-7, with D hard to call. V lost 4 bases, J lost 9 bases, and 14 bases lay in between. Germline CDR1 SGHRS, CDR2 YFSETQ. The CDR3 consists of 12 residues. CDR3 amino acids: CASSGPEVRQYF. The CDR3 nucleotides read TGCGCCAGCAGCGGCCCCGAGGTGAGGCAGTACTTC.

The chain uses TRBV10-3 and TRBJ2-2, with 7 positions matching TRBD1. V lost 0 bases to trimming and J lost 1 base; unmatched junction nucleotides: 5. The CDR3 contains 17 residues. Germline V gene lookup returns CDR1 ENHRY and CDR2 SYGVKD. Here the CDR3 DNA reads TGTGCCATCAGTGAGTCCCAGGACAGGTGGAACACCGGGGAGCTGTTTTTT. Residues: CAISESQDRWNTGELFF.

This rearrangement joins TRBV7-8 to TRBJ1-5; D gene ambiguous. Trimming cost V 3 bases and J 3 bases, with 15 bases left between them. CDR1 is SGHVS, CDR2 FQNEAQ, per germline. This CDR3 has 16 amino acids. The CDR3: CASSLRRVGDNQPQHF. The CDR3 nucleotides are TGTGCCAGCAGCTTGAGGAGGGTCGGAGACAATCAGCCCCAGCATTTT.

The rearrangement joins TRBV5-1 to TRBJ2-3, with a tentative D call TRBD2 (6 bases). V dropped 4 bases and J dropped 2 bases, with 11 bases sitting between them. The V gene's germline CDR1 is SGHRS and CDR2 YFSETQ. The CDR3 consists of 14 residues. In DNA, the CDR3 is TGCGCCAGCAGCGCGGGACTGCACACAGATACGCAGTATTTT. Encoded protein: CASSAGLHTDTQYF.

This sequence joins TRBV2 and TRBJ1-4; D might be TRBD1 (6 bases). Germline V gene data show CDR1 as SNHLY and CDR2 as FYNNEI. The CDR3 has 16 residues. Trimming removed 6 bases at V and 5 bases at J, with 19 bases between. The CDR3 sequence is CASRDRSRPLNEKLFF. CDR3 bases: TGTGCCAGCAGGGACAGATCCCGACCCCTGAATGAAAAACTGTTTTTT.

The V and J genes are TRBV19 and TRBJ2-7; tentatively, D is TRBD1 (6 bases). Trimming stripped 7 bases from V and 3 bases from J, with 13 bases between. Germline V gene sequence: CDR1 LNHDA, CDR2 SQIVND (reference sequence). The CDR3 totals 13 residues. The CDR3 nucleotides are TGTGCCAGTACTTCCGGACAGAACTACGAGCAGTACTTC. Translating it yields CASTSGQNYEQYF.

The chain uses TRBV18 and TRBJ2-7; D possibly corresponds to TRBD1 (5 bases). The ends were cut back, 3 bases at V and 0 bases at J, with 9 bases in the middle. The CDR3 covers 14 residues. Germline assignment: CDR1 KGHSH and CDR2 LQKENI. The CDR3 region is CASSPFDSSYEQYF. For the CDR3, the DNA is TGTGCCAGCTCACCTTTTGACAGCTCCTACGAGCAGTACTTC.

The gene calls are TRBV29-1 and TRBJ2-4; the D is unclear. Trimming took 3 bases from V and 7 from J, leaving 13 bases between them. Germline CDR1 SQVTM, CDR2 ANQGSEA. This CDR3 has 13 residues. The CDR3 nucleotides read TGCAGCGTTGAGACTGGTCAGAGTAACATTCAGTACTTC. This gives the protein CSVETGQSNIQYF.

The chain joins TRBV30 to TRBJ2-7; D not certain. Trimming cost V 0 bases and J 6 bases, with 12 bases left between them. The CDR3 loop spans 13 amino acids. Germline V gene lookup returns CDR1 GTSNPN and CDR2 SVGIG (reference sequence). This chain's CDR3 is CAWSVLLGPEQYF. In DNA form, the CDR3 reads TGTGCCTGGAGTGTCCTTCTTGGGCCCGAGCAGTACTTC.

J is TRBJ2-7 and V is TRBV2; D is perhaps TRBD1 (5 bases). CDR3 length: 13 amino acids. V lost 3 bases and J lost 5, with 11 bases in between. The germline V gene has CDR1 SNHLY and CDR2 FYNNEI. The DNA for the CDR3 is TGTGCCAGCAGTGAGGGCAGGGCTAACGAGCAGTACTTC. As protein: CASSEGRANEQYF.

This clone was counted only a few times. The chain has TRBV2 and TRBJ2-7, with 8 bases that match TRBD1. In germline, CDR1 is SNHLY, CDR2 FYNNEI. CDR3 length: 16 amino acids. With V trimmed by 1 base and J by 2 bases, 7 bases remained unmatched. The CDR3 protein is CASSEDQDRATYEQYF. Here the CDR3 DNA reads TGTGCCAGCAGTGAAGATCAGGACAGGGCCACCTACGAGCAGTACTTC.

The rearrangement joins TRBV5-4 to TRBJ2-3, with 9 bases aligning to TRBD1. The germline V gene has CDR1 SGHNT and CDR2 YYREEE (reference sequence). The V segment lost 2 bases and the J segment 6 bases; nucleotides outside the gene matches: 4. The CDR3 runs 14 residues. As DNA, the CDR3 is TGTGCCAGCAGCTTCGACAGGGGGAAGGATACGCAGTATTTT. It specifies CASSFDRGKDTQYF.

This clone was seen just once. The genes are TRBV25-1 and TRBJ2-3, with 7 bases that match TRBD2. CDR3 length equals 15 residues. Germline CDR1 and CDR2: MGHDK and SYGVNS. J lost 0 bases, V lost 3 bases, and 3 bases had no gene match. The CDR3 DNA sequence: TGTGCCAGCAGTGACAGCGGGGCTAGCACAGATACGCAGTATTTT. Its protein product is CASSDSGASTDTQYF.

The J gene is TRBJ2-3, the V gene TRBV5-4, with D maybe TRBD1 (6 bases). The germline CDR1 and CDR2 sequences are SGHNT and YYREEE (reference sequence). The V and J ends lost 5 bases and 0 bases respectively, with 13 bases between them. This CDR3 is 15 amino acids long. This chain's CDR3 is CASSIQGPSTDTQYF. CDR3 DNA: TGTGCCAGCAGTATACAGGGACCCAGCACAGATACGCAGTATTTT.

This chain uses TRBV4-3 with TRBJ2-2; 8 nucleotides line up with TRBD2. This CDR3 is built from 18 residues. Germline lookup yields CDR1 LGHNA and CDR2 YSLEER. The V gene end was trimmed by 0 bases and the J gene end by 2 bases; junction bases not matched to a gene: 8. CDR3 DNA sequence: TGCGCCAGCAGCCAAGATACTAGCGGTAAAGGCAACACCGGGGAGCTGTTTTTT. Translation gives CASSQDTSGKGNTGELFF.

This sequence joins TRBV29-1 and TRBJ1-4; 7 nucleotides line up with TRBD1. J was trimmed by 5 bases and V by 6 bases; bases with no gene match: 6. There are 13 residues in the CDR3. Germline V gene data show CDR1 as SQVTM and CDR2 as ANQGSEA. CDR3 DNA: TGCAGCGTACGGACAGGAAAGAATGAAAAACTGTTTTTT. It is translated as CSVRTGKNEKLFF.

The chain carries TRBV5-1 and TRBJ2-1; TRBD2 is a possible D gene (5 bases). The CDR3 is made up of 12 amino acids. V was shortened by 7 bases and J by 4 bases, with 9 bases between the two germline ends. Germline V gene data show CDR1 as SGHRS and CDR2 as YFSETQ. In DNA form, the CDR3 reads TGCGCCAGCCATCGCGGGTACAATGAGCAGTTCTTC. Protein: CASHRGYNEQFF.

The rearrangement uses TRBV15 and TRBJ1-2; D remains ambiguous. V lost 2 bases and J lost 7, with 17 bases in between. CDR3 length: 15 residues. Germline loops: CDR1 LNHNV, CDR2 YYDKDF (reference sequence). The CDR3 sequence: CATSRPGSGGFGYTF. CDR3 DNA: TGTGCCACCAGCAGACCCGGGTCCGGAGGGTTTGGCTACACCTTC. The full variable domain, with the rest looked up from reference TRBV15 and TRBJ1-2, is DAMVIQNPRYQVTQFGKPVTLSCSQTLNHNVMYWYQQKSSQAPKLLFHYYDKDFNNEADTPDNFQSRRPNTSFCFLDIRSPGLGDTAMYLCATSRPGSGGFGYTFGSGTRLTVV.

CDR3 sequence: CASSPNSAGEGKLFF. DNA of the CDR3: TGTGCCAGCAGCCCTAATTCCGCGGGAGAAGGGAAACTGTTTTTT. The chain has TRBV11-3 and TRBJ1-4; D unclear. Germline CDR1 reads SGHNT; CDR2 reads YENEEA. V lost 5 bases and J 11 bases, leaving 21 bases between the germline ends. This CDR3 region has 15 residues.

The chain has TRBV27 and TRBJ2-2; TRBD1 matches at 9 bases. CDR3 length: 16 amino acids. V was pared by 4 bases and J by 6 bases, with 9 bases of the junction left unmatched. CDR1 and CDR2 (germline): MNHEY, SMNVEV (reference sequence). The chain's CDR3 is CASSYRGPVSAGELFF. CDR3 bases: TGTGCCAGCAGTTACAGGGGGCCGGTCAGCGCCGGGGAGCTGTTTTTT.

This clone was recorded once. The chain uses TRBV28 and TRBJ2-1; 8 nucleotides line up with TRBD1. This CDR3 is built from 14 residues. Germline CDR1 is MDHEN and CDR2 is SYDVKM. V lost 8 bases to trimming and J lost 9 bases; unmatched junction nucleotides: 12. The CDR3 coding sequence is TGTGCCAGCTCGGACAGGGCCTCTTTTGGTGAGCAGTTCTTC. This codes for CASSDRASFGEQFF.

The gene calls are TRBV29-1 and TRBJ2-7, with 8 nucleotides matching TRBD1. The germline gives CDR1 SQVTM, CDR2 ANQGSEA. The CDR3 loop spans 14 amino acids. V gave up 6 bases and J gave up 2 bases; unmatched junction bases: 9. The CDR3 reads CSVSPGTGPYEQYF. The CDR3 DNA reads as TGCAGCGTGTCCCCCGGGACAGGACCCTACGAGCAGTACTTC.

The rearrangement joins TRBV28 to TRBJ2-1; 8 nucleotides align to TRBD1. The length of the CDR3 is 15 residues. V was clipped by 4 bases and J by 4 bases; unmatched bases: 6. Germline-derived CDR1 and CDR2 are MDHEN and SYDVKM. CDR3 in amino acids: CASSSTGDVYNEQFF. CDR3 sequence (DNA): TGTGCCAGCAGTTCGACAGGGGACGTTTACAATGAGCAGTTCTTC.

The CDR3 DNA is TGTGCCTGGAGTGCAGGGGTAGTGGGTGAAAAACTGTTTTTT. Its protein is CAWSAGVVGEKLFF. The genes are TRBV30 and TRBJ1-4; D possibly corresponds to TRBD1 (6 bases). Germline V gene lookup returns CDR1 GTSNPN and CDR2 SVGIG (reference sequence). V gave up 1 base and J gave up 7 bases, with 13 bases separating them. The CDR3 consists of 14 residues.

CDR3 coding DNA: TGTGCCAGCAGCCCCTCACTGACAGGCTCGGGGGGTGAAAAACTGTTTTTT. This sequence encodes CASSPSLTGSGGEKLFF. This chain joins TRBV4-2 and TRBJ1-4, with D maybe TRBD1 (6 bases). CDR1 is LGHNA and CDR2 is YNFKEQ in the germline V gene. There are 17 residues in the CDR3. Between the trimmed V and J ends, which lost 4 bases and 7 bases, there was a span of 22 bases.

Of note for this clone: One junction end disagrees with the germline gene, perhaps due to a read error. The V gene is TRBV7-7, the J gene TRBJ1-5; 9 nucleotides match TRBD1. The CDR3 loop spans 13 amino acids. Germline CDR1 and CDR2: SSHAT and FNYEAQ (reference sequence). The CDR3 here is CASSPGQGQPQHF. In DNA form, the CDR3 reads TGTGCTAGCAGCCCGGGACAGGGTCAGCCCCAGCATTTT.

This clone was seen more than once but under ten times. The chain joins TRBV28 to TRBJ2-1; D might be TRBD2 (5 bases). The ends were cut back, 5 bases at V and 6 bases at J, with 17 bases in the middle. CDR3 length: 15 amino acids. Germline V gene data show CDR1 as MDHEN and CDR2 as SYDVKM. The CDR3 spells CASSPLGGTTNEQFF. The CDR3 DNA sequence: TGTGCCAGCAGTCCGCTCGGAGGTACTACCAATGAGCAGTTCTTC. The full variable domain, with the rest looked up from reference TRBV28 and TRBJ2-1, is DVKVTQSSRYLVKRTGEKVFLECVQDMDHENMFWYRQDPGLGLRLIYFSYDVKMKEKGDIPEGYSVSREKKERFSLILESASTNQTSMYLCASSPLGGTTNEQFFGPGTRLTVL.